This TCR beta chain was obtained from a study of cytomegalovirus exposure and HLA in healthy donors. Study observations and caveats: It was reported that the classifier diagnosed cytomegalovirus status with high specificity and sensitivity in both the original and validation cohorts.

On this clone: The antigen is unknown.

PCR primers comprised 60 Vbeta and 13 Jbeta primers. Only in-frame clones appear in the TCRdb table, and some are missing; sequencing was by immunoSEQ multiplex PCR. The table shows around 120,000 clones, with 79% occurring only once. Material: PBMCs. This receptor was obtained from a man between 18 and 29 years old in good health and CMV-seronegative.

DNA for the CDR3: TGTGCCAGCAGTTTAAGCGGGAGGATAGCAGATACGCAGTATTTT. Its protein is CASSLSGRIADTQYF. V and J are TRBV28 and TRBJ2-3; 9 nucleotides match TRBD2. After removal of 2 bases from V and 4 bases from J, the junction contained 4 bases not matched to a gene. CDR3 length: 15 amino acids. Looked up from germline, CDR1 is MDHEN and CDR2 is SYDVKM.